Shown below are 7 T cell receptor beta chains from a single sample sequenced in a study of graft-versus-host responses after intestinal transplantation. Antigen specificity for these receptors is unknown. Using immunoSEQ multiplex PCR, the repertoire was profiled, and TCRdb retains in-frame clones only, with some absent. The sample includes about 93,000 clones, 85% to 95% seen only once; the top ten take roughly 0.49%. The starting material was unstimulated CD8+ T cells sorted from spleen or lymph node cells, obtained before intestinal transplant. Receptors were obtained from a human donor who received an intestinal transplant.

Here the CDR3 reads CASREATEAFF. The CDR3 bases are TGCGCCAGCCGCGAAGCGACTGAAGCTTTCTTT. The V gene is TRBV4-1, the J gene TRBJ1-1, with no clear D. Germline CDR1 is MGHRA and CDR2 is YSYEKL. Trimming took 8 bases from V and 5 from J, leaving 9 bases between them. The CDR3 is made up of 11 amino acids.

This clone has just one count. This sequence joins TRBV7-9 and TRBJ1-1; TRBD1 is a possible D gene (5 bases). Germline CDR1 is SEHNR and CDR2 is FQNEAQ (reference sequence). The CDR3 is made up of 15 amino acids. V dropped 8 bases and J dropped 3 bases, with 19 bases sitting between them. The CDR3 region is CASGPYRTGYTEAFF. The DNA of the CDR3 is TGTGCCAGCGGCCCGTACCGTACAGGTTACACTGAAGCTTTCTTT. The complete variable domain, with remaining parts taken from reference TRBV7-9 and TRBJ1-1, reads DTGVSQNPRHKITKRGQNVTFRCDPISEHNRLYWYRQTLGQGPEFLTYFQNEAQLEKSRLLSDRFSAERPKGSFSTLEIQRTEQGDSAMYLCASGPYRTGYTEAFFGQGTRLTVV.

The chain employs TRBV19 and TRBJ2-3; D gene uncertain. Germline V gene lookup returns CDR1 LNHDA and CDR2 SQIVND (reference sequence). CDR3 length: 14 residues. Trimming took 3 bases from V and 0 from J, leaving 7 bases between them. The CDR3 here is CASSITGSTDTQYF. The DNA for the CDR3 is TGTGCCAGTAGTATTACCGGTAGCACAGATACGCAGTATTTT.

The chain combines TRBV11-3 with TRBJ2-5, with 14 bases identical to TRBD2. V lost 5 bases, J lost 6 bases, and 5 bases stayed unmatched. Germline CDR1 reads SGHNT; CDR2 reads YENEEA. This CDR3 spans 15 amino acids. For the CDR3, the DNA is TGTGCCAGCAGCGAGACTAGCGGGGGGGCGCAGACCCAGTACTTC. Translation gives CASSETSGGAQTQYF. The complete variable domain, with remaining parts taken from reference TRBV11-3 and TRBJ2-5, reads EAGVVQSPRYKIIEKKQPVAFWCNPISGHNTLYWYLQNLGQGPELLIRYENEEAVDDSQLPKDRFSAERLKGVDSTLKIQPAELGDSAVYLCASSETSGGAQTQYFGPGTRLLVL.

This clone has just one count. The chain couples TRBV4-1 to TRBJ2-7; D is ambiguous. The CDR3 is 15 amino acids. Looked up from germline, CDR1 is MGHRA and CDR2 is YSYEKL. Trimming removed 0 bases at V and 0 bases at J, with 9 bases between. CDR3 sequence reads: CASSQDGGSSYEQYF. For the CDR3, the DNA is TGCGCCAGCAGCCAAGATGGTGGCAGCTCCTACGAGCAGTACTTC.

The J gene is TRBJ2-3, the V gene TRBV19; 8 nucleotides align to TRBD2. The CDR3 length is 17 residues. Losses at the gene ends were 5 bases for V and 1 base for J; bases not matched to a gene: 11. Germline CDR1 reads LNHDA; CDR2 reads SQIVND (reference sequence). The CDR3 DNA is TGTGCCAGTAGTCGGACCCGGGGGGGCGTCGGCACAGATACGCAGTATTTT. Its translation: CASSRTRGGVGTDTQYF.

The chain links TRBV2 to TRBJ2-5, with D tentatively TRBD1 (5 bases). This CDR3 is 12 amino acids long. Germline lookup yields CDR1 SNHLY and CDR2 FYNNEI. V lost 7 bases and J 2 bases, leaving 8 bases between the germline ends. CDR3 in DNA: TGTGCCAGCACCAGGGTACAAGAGACCCAGTACTTC. Translated, it gives CASTRVQETQYF.